Each of the 15 T cell receptor beta chains below was sequenced from the same sample in a study of radiation and T cells in renal cell carcinoma (dated by TCRdb to 2018 to 2021). Library preparation was by the immunoSEQ multiplex PCR assay. TCRdb carries this immuneACCESS record with in-frame sequences only. Its versions omit some clonotypes, under half of them owing to an unresolved V gene in the studies checked, with the rest unexplained. In all, the sample holds about 24,000 clones, and over 50% of those were seen once. The ten largest clones take up about a fifth of the sample. Read against the paper, the sample's time point label means: tumor resected at nephrectomy. The meaning of the sample's treatment or condition label: treatment-naive control, cytoreductive nephrectomy. Sequenced material: tumor tissue, taken from a patient whose treatment was nephrectomy without radiotherapy. The receptors derive from a human donor with renal cell carcinoma.

This chain links TRBV6-1 with TRBJ1-5, with 9 bases matching TRBD1. The CDR3 totals 14 residues. Trimming cost V 2 bases and J 7 bases; bases outside gene matches: 3. Germline loops: CDR1 MNHNS, CDR2 SASEGT. The CDR3 here is CASSERGQGQPQHF. In DNA form, the CDR3 reads TGTGCCAGCAGTGAAAGGGGACAGGGCCAGCCCCAGCATTTT.

The genes are TRBV11-2 and TRBJ2-3; possibly TRBD2 for D (5 bases). CDR1 and CDR2 from the germline V gene are SGHAT and FQNNGV. CDR3 length equals 14 residues. V was cut by 3 bases and J by 4 bases, with 11 bases left in between. In DNA form, the CDR3 reads TGTGCCAGCAGCTTGGGTCGGAGGTCAGATACGCAGTATTTT. This gives the protein CASSLGRRSDTQYF. The entire variable domain, with the rest obtained from reference TRBV11-2 and TRBJ2-3, is as follows: EAGVAQSPRYKIIEKRQSVAFWCNPISGHATLYWYQQILGQGPKLLIQFQNNGVVDDSQLPKDRFSAERLKGVDSTLKIQPAKLEDSAVYLCASSLGRRSDTQYFGPGTRLTVL.

In this sample, this clone turned up a few times. J is TRBJ1-1 and V is TRBV6-5, with 10 bases aligning to TRBD1. Germline CDR1 reads MNHEY; CDR2 reads SVGAGI. The J segment lost 8 bases and the V segment lost 7 bases, leaving 7 bases of the junction unmatched. CDR3 size: 13 residues. The CDR3 protein is CASTMTGGGEAFF. CDR3 in DNA: TGTGCCAGCACCATGACAGGGGGCGGAGAAGCTTTCTTT.

The chain links TRBV6-6 to TRBJ1-2, with D uncertain. Trimming stripped 2 bases from V and 3 bases from J, with 10 bases between. This CDR3 has 14 amino acids. Germline CDR1 is MNHNY and CDR2 is SVGAGI (reference sequence). In DNA, the CDR3 is TGTGCCAGCAGTTACAGGAGGCAGTACTATGGCTACACCTTC. Amino acid sequence: CASSYRRQYYGYTF.

This clone was observed a handful of times. This chain joins TRBV6-6 and TRBJ1-5, with D possibly being TRBD1 (6 bases). With 8 bases removed from V and 4 bases from J, the gap between germline ends came to 12 bases. The CDR3 totals 13 residues. Germline-derived CDR1 and CDR2 are MNHNY and SVGAGI (reference sequence). The CDR3 protein is CASGTGLNQPQHF. The CDR3, as DNA: TGTGCCAGCGGAACAGGGCTGAATCAGCCCCAGCATTTT.

The chain couples TRBV9 to TRBJ2-7; perhaps D is TRBD1 or TRBD2 (5 bases each). CDR1 and CDR2 (germline): SGDLS, YYNGEE. Trimming removed 0 bases from V and 3 bases from J, with 13 bases in between. CDR3 length: 15 residues. CDR3 amino acids: CASSVGDGDYYEQYF. The CDR3 DNA follows: TGTGCCAGCAGCGTAGGGGACGGTGACTACTACGAGCAGTACTTC.

This clone showed up just a few times. This rearrangement joins TRBV6-6 to TRBJ2-3, with D unclear. V was trimmed by 2 bases and J by 1 base, leaving 13 bases between them. This CDR3 is 16 amino acids long. Germline assignment: CDR1 MNHNY and CDR2 SVGAGI (reference sequence). CDR3 coding DNA: TGTGCCAGCAGTTACAGGGCGTCAACGGGCACAGATACGCAGTATTTT. It translates to CASSYRASTGTDTQYF.

The chain uses TRBV6-5 and TRBJ1-6; D perhaps matches TRBD1 (6 bases). The germline V gene encodes CDR1 MNHEY and CDR2 SVGAGI. Deletions cut 5 bases from V and 10 bases from J, with 12 bases between. This CDR3 has 13 amino acids. The CDR3 loop is CASSPQGFSPLHF. The CDR3 coding sequence is TGTGCCAGCAGTCCCCAGGGGTTCTCACCCCTCCACTTT.

The chain carries TRBV19 and TRBJ2-3; tentatively, D is TRBD1 or TRBD2 (6 bases each). Germline V gene sequence: CDR1 LNHDA, CDR2 SQIVND (reference sequence). The CDR3 contains 15 residues. V lost 6 bases to trimming and J lost 0 bases, with 13 bases between them. CDR3: CASRPGAASTDTQYF. Here the CDR3 DNA reads TGTGCCAGTAGACCGGGGGCAGCGAGCACAGATACGCAGTATTTT.

V and J are TRBV2 and TRBJ2-5; D is unresolved. The CDR3 is 13 amino acids. V dropped 7 bases and J dropped 5 bases, with 14 bases sitting between them. Germline V gives CDR1 SNHLY, CDR2 FYNNEI. Written as DNA, the CDR3 is TGTGCCAGCATCGGACCCTCCCGCGAGACCCAGTACTTC. The encoded protein is CASIGPSRETQYF.

This clone has just a few counts. The CDR3 region is CASSLVGTGSTEQYF. CDR3 coding DNA: TGTGCCAGCAGCTTAGTCGGGACAGGGAGTACCGAGCAGTACTTC. The gene calls are TRBV7-2 and TRBJ2-7; TRBD1 agrees at 9 bases. Per germline, CDR1 SGHTA and CDR2 FQGNSA. The CDR3 runs 15 residues. The V segment lost 1 base and the J segment 6 bases; nucleotides outside the gene matches: 7.

J is TRBJ1-2 and V is TRBV27; D not certain. The CDR3 length is 14 residues. V lost 5 bases, J lost 5 bases, and 15 bases lay in between. The germline CDR1 and CDR2 sequences are MNHEY and SMNVEV (reference sequence). CDR3: CASSLGGWPYGYTF. DNA of the CDR3: TGTGCCAGCAGTCTTGGAGGATGGCCTTATGGCTACACCTTC.

This clone is medium-sized. The chain links TRBV9 to TRBJ1-2; perhaps TRBD1 as D (5 bases). From germline, CDR1 is SGDLS and CDR2 YYNGEE. The CDR3 spans 13 residues. V shed 2 bases and J shed 1 base, with 6 bases lying between them. CDR3 region: CASSVGDNYGYTF. In DNA form, the CDR3 reads TGTGCCAGCAGCGTGGGGGATAACTATGGCTACACCTTC.

This clone showed up just a few times. This rearrangement joins TRBV7-3 to TRBJ2-2; 12 bases fit TRBD2. The CDR3 has 16 amino acids. Trimming cost V 1 base and J 5 bases; bases outside gene matches: 2. CDR1 is SGHTA, CDR2 FQGTGA, per germline. The CDR3 protein is CASSLKTSGGTGELFF. In DNA form, the CDR3 reads TGTGCCAGCAGCTTAAAGACTAGCGGGGGTACCGGGGAGCTGTTTTTT.

The J gene is TRBJ2-7, the V gene TRBV5-5; 14 bases align to TRBD2. The CDR3 totals 18 residues. V was clipped by 2 bases and J by 6 bases; unmatched bases: 13. Germline assignment: CDR1 SGHKS and CDR2 YYEKEE (reference sequence). CDR3 residues: CASSFTWTSGGILPEQYF. For the CDR3, the DNA is TGTGCCAGCAGCTTCACCTGGACTAGCGGGGGGATCCTCCCCGAGCAGTACTTC.